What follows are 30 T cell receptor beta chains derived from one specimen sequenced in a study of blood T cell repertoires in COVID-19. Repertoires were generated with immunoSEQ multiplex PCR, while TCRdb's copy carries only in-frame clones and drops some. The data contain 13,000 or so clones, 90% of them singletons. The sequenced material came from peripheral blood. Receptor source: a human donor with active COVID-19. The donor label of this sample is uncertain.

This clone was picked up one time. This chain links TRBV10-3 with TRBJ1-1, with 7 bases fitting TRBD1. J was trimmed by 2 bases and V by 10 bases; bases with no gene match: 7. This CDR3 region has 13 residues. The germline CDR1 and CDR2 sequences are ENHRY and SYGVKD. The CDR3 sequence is CASRQGHNTEAFF. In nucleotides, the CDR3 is TGTGCCAGCAGACAGGGCCACAACACTGAAGCTTTCTTT.

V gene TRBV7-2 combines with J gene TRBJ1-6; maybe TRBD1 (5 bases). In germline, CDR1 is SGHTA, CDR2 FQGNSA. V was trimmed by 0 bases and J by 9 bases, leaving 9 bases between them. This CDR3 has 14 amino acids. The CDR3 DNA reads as TGTGCCAGCAGCTTAGCGCAGGGCCCTTCACCCCTCCACTTT. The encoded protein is CASSLAQGPSPLHF.

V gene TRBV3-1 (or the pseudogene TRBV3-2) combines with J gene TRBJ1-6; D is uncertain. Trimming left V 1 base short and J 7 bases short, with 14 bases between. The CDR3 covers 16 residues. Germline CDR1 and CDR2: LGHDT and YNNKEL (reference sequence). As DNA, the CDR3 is TGTGCCAGCAGCCAAGGGTTGCGTTTAAAAAATTCACCCCTCCACTTT. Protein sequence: CASSQGLRLKNSPLHF.

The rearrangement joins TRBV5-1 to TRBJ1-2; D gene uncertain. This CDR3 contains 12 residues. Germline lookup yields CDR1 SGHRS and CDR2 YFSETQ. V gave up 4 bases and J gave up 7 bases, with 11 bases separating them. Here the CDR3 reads CASSQDLGGYTF. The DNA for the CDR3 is TGCGCCAGCAGCCAAGACTTGGGTGGCTACACCTTC.

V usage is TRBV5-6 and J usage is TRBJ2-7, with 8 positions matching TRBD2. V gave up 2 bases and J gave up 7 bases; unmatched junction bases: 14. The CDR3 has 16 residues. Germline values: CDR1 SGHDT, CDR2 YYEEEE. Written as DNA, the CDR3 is TGTGCCAGCAGCTTCCTACCGCGGGGGGCCACGGGGGAGCAGTACTTC. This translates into CASSFLPRGATGEQYF.

CDR3 residues: CASSGDRSSYNEQFF. The CDR3 region has the DNA TGTGCCAGCAGCGGGGACAGAAGCTCCTACAATGAGCAGTTCTTC. J is TRBJ2-1 and V is TRBV7-2, with 7 positions matching TRBD1. Unmatched junction bases numbered 4, after V lost 5 bases and J lost 0 bases. The CDR3 loop spans 15 amino acids. Germline-derived CDR1 and CDR2 are SGHTA and FQGNSA.

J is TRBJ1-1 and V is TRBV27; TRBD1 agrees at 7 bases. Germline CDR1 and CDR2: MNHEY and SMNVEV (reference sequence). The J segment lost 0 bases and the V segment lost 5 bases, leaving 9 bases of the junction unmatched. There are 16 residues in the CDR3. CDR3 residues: CASSTLGTVMNTEAFF. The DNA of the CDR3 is TGTGCCAGCAGTACGCTTGGGACAGTAATGAACACTGAAGCTTTCTTT.

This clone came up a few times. DNA of the CDR3: TGTGCCAGTATGGGGACTAGCACAGATACGCAGTATTTT. Its protein product is CASMGTSTDTQYF. The chain is built from TRBV2 and TRBJ2-3; D might be TRBD2 (6 bases). V was cut by 9 bases and J by 0 bases, with 10 bases left in between. The CDR3 length is 13 residues. CDR1 and CDR2 from the germline V gene are SNHLY and FYNNEI.

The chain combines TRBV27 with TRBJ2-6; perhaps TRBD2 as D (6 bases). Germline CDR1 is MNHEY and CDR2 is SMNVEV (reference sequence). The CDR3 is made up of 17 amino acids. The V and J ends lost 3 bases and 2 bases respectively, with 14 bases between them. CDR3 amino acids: CASSLTGVVAGANVLTF. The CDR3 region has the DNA TGTGCCAGCAGTTTGACGGGGGTGGTTGCTGGGGCCAACGTCCTGACTTTC.

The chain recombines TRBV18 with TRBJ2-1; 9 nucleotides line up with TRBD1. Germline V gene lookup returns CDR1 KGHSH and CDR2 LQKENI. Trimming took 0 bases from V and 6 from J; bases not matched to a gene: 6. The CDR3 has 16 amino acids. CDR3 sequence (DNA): TGTGCCAGCTCACCACCGAGGGGACAGGGTGCCAATGAGCAGTTCTTC. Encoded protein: CASSPPRGQGANEQFF.

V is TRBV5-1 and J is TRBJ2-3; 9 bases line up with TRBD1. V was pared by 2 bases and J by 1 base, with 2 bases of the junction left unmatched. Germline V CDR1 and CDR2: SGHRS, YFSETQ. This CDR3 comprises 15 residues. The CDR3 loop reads CASSLRQGGTDTQYF. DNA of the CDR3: TGCGCCAGCAGCTTACGACAGGGGGGCACAGATACGCAGTATTTT.

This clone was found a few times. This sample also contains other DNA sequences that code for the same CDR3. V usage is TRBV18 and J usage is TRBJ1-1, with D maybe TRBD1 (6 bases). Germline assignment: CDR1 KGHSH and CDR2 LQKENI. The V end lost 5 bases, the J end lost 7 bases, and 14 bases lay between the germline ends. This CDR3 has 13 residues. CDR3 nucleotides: TGTGCCAGCTCAGCAGGGGTTTTGGGTGAAGCTTTCTTT. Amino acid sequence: CASSAGVLGEAFF.

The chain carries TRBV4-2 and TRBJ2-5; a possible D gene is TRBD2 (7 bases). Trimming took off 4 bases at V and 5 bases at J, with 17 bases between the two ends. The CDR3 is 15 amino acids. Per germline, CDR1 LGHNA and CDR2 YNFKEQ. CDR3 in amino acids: CASSREGGGSETQYF. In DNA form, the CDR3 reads TGTGCCAGCAGCCGGGAGGGCGGGGGCTCGGAGACCCAGTACTTC.

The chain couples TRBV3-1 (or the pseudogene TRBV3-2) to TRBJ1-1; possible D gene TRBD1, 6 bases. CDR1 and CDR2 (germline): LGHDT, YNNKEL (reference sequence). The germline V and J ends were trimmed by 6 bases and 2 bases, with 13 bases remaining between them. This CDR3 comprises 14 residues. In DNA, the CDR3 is TGTGCCAGCAGTCAGAGACAGGATAACACTGAAGCTTTCTTT. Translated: CASSQRQDNTEAFF.

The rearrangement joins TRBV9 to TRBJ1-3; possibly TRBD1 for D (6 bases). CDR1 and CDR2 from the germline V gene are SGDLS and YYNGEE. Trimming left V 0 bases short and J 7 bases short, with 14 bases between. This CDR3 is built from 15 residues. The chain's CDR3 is CASSVGSGAWNTIYF. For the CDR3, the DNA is TGTGCCAGCAGCGTAGGCTCAGGGGCTTGGAACACCATATATTTT.

For the CDR3, the DNA is TGTGCCAGCAGTGAAGAAGTGGGCGGGGGGTACACAGATACGCAGTATTTT. The encoded protein is CASSEEVGGGYTDTQYF. The gene calls are TRBV6-1 and TRBJ2-3, with 8 positions matching TRBD2. This CDR3 comprises 17 residues. From germline, CDR1 is MNHNS and CDR2 SASEGT. Trimming at V came to 1 base and at J to 2 bases, leaving 8 bases not matched to a gene.

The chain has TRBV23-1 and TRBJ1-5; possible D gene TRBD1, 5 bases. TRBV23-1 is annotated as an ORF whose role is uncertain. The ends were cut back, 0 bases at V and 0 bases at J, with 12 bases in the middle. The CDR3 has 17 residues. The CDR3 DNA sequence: TGCGCCAGCAGTCAATCTGCGGAAAGGGGTAGCAATCAGCCCCAGCATTTT. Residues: CASSQSAERGSNQPQHF.

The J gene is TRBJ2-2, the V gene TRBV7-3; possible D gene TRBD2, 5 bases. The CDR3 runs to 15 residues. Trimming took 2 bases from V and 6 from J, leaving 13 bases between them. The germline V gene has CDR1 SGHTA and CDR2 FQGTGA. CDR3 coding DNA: TGTGCCAGCAGCTTAGATGGAGACGGGGCCGGGGAGCTGTTTTTT. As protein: CASSLDGDGAGELFF.

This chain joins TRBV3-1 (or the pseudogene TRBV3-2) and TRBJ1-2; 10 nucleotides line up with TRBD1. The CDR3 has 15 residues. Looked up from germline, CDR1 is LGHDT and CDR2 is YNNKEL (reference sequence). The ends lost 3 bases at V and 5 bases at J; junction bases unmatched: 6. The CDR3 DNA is TGTGCCAGCAGCCAGCGACAGGGGGCTGGGTATGGCTACACCTTC. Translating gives CASSQRQGAGYGYTF.

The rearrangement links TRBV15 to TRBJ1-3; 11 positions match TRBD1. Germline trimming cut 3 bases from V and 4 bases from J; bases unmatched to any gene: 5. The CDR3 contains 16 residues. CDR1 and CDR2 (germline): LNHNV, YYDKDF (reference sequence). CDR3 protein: CATSSGDRGSGNTIYF. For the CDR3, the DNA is TGTGCCACCAGCAGTGGGGACAGGGGGTCCGGAAACACCATATATTTT.

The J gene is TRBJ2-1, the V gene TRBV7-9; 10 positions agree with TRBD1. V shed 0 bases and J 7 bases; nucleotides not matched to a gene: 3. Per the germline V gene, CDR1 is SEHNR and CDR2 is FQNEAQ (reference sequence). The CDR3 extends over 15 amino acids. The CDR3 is CASSLAGTGVNEQFF. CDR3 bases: TGTGCCAGCAGCTTAGCGGGGACAGGGGTGAATGAGCAGTTCTTC.

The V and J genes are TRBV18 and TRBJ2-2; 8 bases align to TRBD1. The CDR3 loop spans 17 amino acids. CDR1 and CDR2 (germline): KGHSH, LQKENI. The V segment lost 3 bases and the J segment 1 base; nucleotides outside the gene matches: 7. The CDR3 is CASSPRGTGVNTGELFF. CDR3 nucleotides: TGTGCCAGCTCACCGCGAGGGACAGGAGTGAACACCGGGGAGCTGTTTTTT.

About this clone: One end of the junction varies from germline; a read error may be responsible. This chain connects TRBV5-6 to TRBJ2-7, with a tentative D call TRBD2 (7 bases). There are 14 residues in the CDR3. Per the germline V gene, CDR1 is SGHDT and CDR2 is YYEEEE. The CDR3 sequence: CASNLGGGFYEQYF. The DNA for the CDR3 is TGTGCCAGCAACTTGGGGGGGGGCTTTTACGAGCAGTACTTC.

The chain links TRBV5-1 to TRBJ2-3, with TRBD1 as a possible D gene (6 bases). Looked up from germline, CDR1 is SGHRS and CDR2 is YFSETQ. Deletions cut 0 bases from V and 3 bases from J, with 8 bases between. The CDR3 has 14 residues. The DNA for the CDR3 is TGCGCCAGCAGCTTGGTTCAGGGGACAGATACGCAGTATTTT. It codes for CASSLVQGTDTQYF.

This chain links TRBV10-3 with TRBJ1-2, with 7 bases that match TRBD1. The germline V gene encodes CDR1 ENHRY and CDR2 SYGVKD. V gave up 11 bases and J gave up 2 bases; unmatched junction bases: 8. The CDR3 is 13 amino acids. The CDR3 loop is CAGRKDRNYGYTF. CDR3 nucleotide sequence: TGTGCCGGCAGGAAGGACAGGAACTATGGCTACACCTTC.

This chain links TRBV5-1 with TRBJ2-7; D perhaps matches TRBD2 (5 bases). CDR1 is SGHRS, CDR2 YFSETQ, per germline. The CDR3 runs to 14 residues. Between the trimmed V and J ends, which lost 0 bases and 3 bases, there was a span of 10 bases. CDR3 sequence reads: CASSLAGSGYEQYF. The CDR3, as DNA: TGCGCCAGCAGCTTGGCCGGCAGCGGCTACGAGCAGTACTTC.

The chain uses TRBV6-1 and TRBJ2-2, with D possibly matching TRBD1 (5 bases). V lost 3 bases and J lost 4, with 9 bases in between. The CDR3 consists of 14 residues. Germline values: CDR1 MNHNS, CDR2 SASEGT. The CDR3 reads CASSEKGVTGELFF. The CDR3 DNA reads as TGTGCCAGCAGTGAGAAAGGGGTCACCGGGGAGCTGTTTTTT.

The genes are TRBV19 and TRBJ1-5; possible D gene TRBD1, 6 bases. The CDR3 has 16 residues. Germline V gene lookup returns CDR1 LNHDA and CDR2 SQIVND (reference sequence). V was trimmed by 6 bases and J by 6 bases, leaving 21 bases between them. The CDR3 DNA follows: TGTGCCAGTAGAGGGAGAGCAGGGGTTTATGGTCAGCCCCAGCATTTT. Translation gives CASRGRAGVYGQPQHF.

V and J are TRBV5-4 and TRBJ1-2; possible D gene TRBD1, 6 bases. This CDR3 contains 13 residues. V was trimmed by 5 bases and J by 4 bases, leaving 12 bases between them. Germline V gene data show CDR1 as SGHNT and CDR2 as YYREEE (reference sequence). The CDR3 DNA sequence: TGTGCCAGCAGAGTACAGGGAGCCTATGGCTACACCTTC. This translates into CASRVQGAYGYTF.

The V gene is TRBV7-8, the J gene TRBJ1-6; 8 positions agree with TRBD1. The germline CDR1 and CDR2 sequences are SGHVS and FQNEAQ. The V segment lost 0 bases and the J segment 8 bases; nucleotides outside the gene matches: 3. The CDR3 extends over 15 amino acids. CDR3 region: CASSLAQGAHSPLHF. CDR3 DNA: TGTGCCAGCAGCTTAGCGCAGGGGGCCCATTCACCCCTCCACTTT. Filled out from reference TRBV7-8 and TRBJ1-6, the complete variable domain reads GAGVSQSPRYKVAKRGQDVALRCDPISGHVSLFWYQQALGQGPEFLTYFQNEAQLDKSGLPSDRFFAERPEGSVSTLKIQRTQQEDSAVYLCASSLAQGAHSPLHFGNGTRLTVT.